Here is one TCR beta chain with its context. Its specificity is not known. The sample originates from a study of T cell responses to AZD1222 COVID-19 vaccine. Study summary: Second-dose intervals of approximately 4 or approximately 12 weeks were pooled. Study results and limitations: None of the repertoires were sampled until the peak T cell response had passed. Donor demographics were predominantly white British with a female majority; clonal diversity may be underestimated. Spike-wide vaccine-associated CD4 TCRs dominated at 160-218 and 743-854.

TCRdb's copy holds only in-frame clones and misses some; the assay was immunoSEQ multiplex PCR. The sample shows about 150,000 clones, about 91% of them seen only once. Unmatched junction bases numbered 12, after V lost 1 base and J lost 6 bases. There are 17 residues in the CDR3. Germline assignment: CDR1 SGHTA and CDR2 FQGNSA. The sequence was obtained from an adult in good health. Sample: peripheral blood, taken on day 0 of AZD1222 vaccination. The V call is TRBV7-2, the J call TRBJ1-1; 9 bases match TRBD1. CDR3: CASSLGGLGGTGPEAFF. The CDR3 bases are TGTGCCAGCAGCTTAGGAGGTTTGGGAGGGACAGGGCCTGAAGCTTTCTTT.